These 15 T cell receptor beta chains came from one sample sequenced in a study of T cell responses to AZD1222 COVID-19 vaccine. Produced via immunoSEQ multiplex PCR; TCRdb's table is partial and in-frame only. This table holds approximately 100,000 clones, roughly nine tenths found once. The sample consisted of peripheral blood, taken on day 0 of AZD1222 vaccination. The receptors here all came from an adult in good health.

The chain uses TRBV9 and TRBJ2-3, with D perhaps matching TRBD1 (6 bases). CDR3 size: 16 residues. Germline V gene lookup returns CDR1 SGDLS and CDR2 YYNGEE. Trimming pared 3 bases from V and 1 base from J, leaving 15 bases between. The CDR3 nucleotides read TGTGCCAGCAGCGGGGAATCGGGACACCGCACAGATACGCAGTATTTT. Its protein product is CASSGESGHRTDTQYF.

This chain uses TRBV29-1 with TRBJ2-7; possible D gene TRBD2, 6 bases. This CDR3 contains 14 residues. V lost 3 bases and J 4 bases, leaving 16 bases between the germline ends. Germline V gives CDR1 SQVTM, CDR2 ANQGSEA. CDR3 residues: CSVERPGVRYEQYF. CDR3 DNA: TGCAGCGTTGAGCGACCGGGAGTAAGGTACGAGCAGTACTTC.

The V gene is TRBV29-1, the J gene TRBJ2-2, with unresolved D. The V end lost 0 bases, the J end lost 5 bases, and 16 bases lay between the germline ends. This CDR3 is 16 amino acids long. From germline, CDR1 is SQVTM and CDR2 ANQGSEA. The chain's CDR3 is CSVEEIGMAGTGELFF. CDR3 coding DNA: TGCAGCGTTGAAGAGATAGGGATGGCCGGGACCGGGGAGCTGTTTTTT.

The chain uses TRBV4-2 and TRBJ2-7; a possible D gene is TRBD1 (8 bases). In germline, CDR1 is LGHNA, CDR2 YNFKEQ. V lost 2 bases, J lost 7 bases, and 21 bases lay in between. This CDR3 is built from 16 residues. The CDR3 loop reads CASSQPGGQGAGEQYF. DNA of the CDR3: TGTGCCAGCAGCCAACCGGGGGGCCAGGGGGCTGGAGAGCAGTACTTC.

In DNA form, the CDR3 reads TGTGCCAGCAGCCTATCGTGGGGGTCAAGCTCCTACAATGAGCAGTTCTTC. Translating gives CASSLSWGSSSYNEQFF. The V call is TRBV13, the J call TRBJ2-1; D may match TRBD1 or TRBD2 (5 bases each). The CDR3 is 17 residues long. Trimming took off 5 bases at V and 0 bases at J, with 17 bases between the two ends. Per germline, CDR1 PRHDT and CDR2 FYEKMQ (reference sequence).

The gene calls are TRBV11-2 and TRBJ1-4; 7 bases are shared with TRBD1. This CDR3 comprises 16 residues. The germline CDR1 and CDR2 sequences are SGHAT and FQNNGV. V lost 5 bases to trimming and J lost 0 bases; unmatched junction nucleotides: 6. The CDR3 region is CASSNTGVSTNEKLFF. The DNA of the CDR3 is TGTGCCAGCAGCAATACAGGGGTTTCAACTAATGAAAAACTGTTTTTT.

This chain uses TRBV6-5 with TRBJ2-7, with 10 bases identical to TRBD1. Germline assignment: CDR1 MNHEY and CDR2 SVGAGI. Trimming took 6 bases from V and 3 from J; bases not matched to a gene: 5. The CDR3 is 14 amino acids. CDR3 bases: TGTGCCAGCAGATCCGACAGGGGGCTCTACGAGCAGTACTTC. This sequence encodes CASRSDRGLYEQYF.

This rearrangement joins TRBV15 to TRBJ1-3; D is uncertain. This CDR3 comprises 16 residues. Trimming removed 0 bases at V and 7 bases at J, with 16 bases between. Germline V CDR1 and CDR2: LNHNV, YYDKDF (reference sequence). The CDR3 is CATSRDRGVEGNTIYF. CDR3 sequence (DNA): TGTGCCACCAGCAGAGATCGGGGAGTCGAGGGCAACACCATATATTTT.

This rearrangement joins TRBV10-1 to TRBJ2-7, with D unresolved. The CDR3 loop spans 12 amino acids. With 2 bases removed from V and 3 bases from J, the gap between germline ends came to 5 bases. Germline loops: CDR1 WNHNN, CDR2 SYGVQD (reference sequence). CDR3 coding DNA: TGCGCCAGCAGTGAGGTCCTCTACGAGCAGTACTTC. It translates to CASSEVLYEQYF.

The V and J genes are TRBV5-6 and TRBJ1-5, with D tentatively TRBD1 (5 bases). The CDR3 is made up of 13 amino acids. Per germline, CDR1 SGHDT and CDR2 YYEEEE. V was trimmed by 2 bases and J by 5 bases, leaving 8 bases between them. CDR3 nucleotide sequence: TGTGCCAGCAGCTTCCAGGGAGATCAGCCCCAGCATTTT. Protein: CASSFQGDQPQHF.

The chain combines TRBV28 with TRBJ2-7; 8 bases fit TRBD2. The CDR3 is made up of 16 amino acids. Germline V CDR1 and CDR2: MDHEN, SYDVKM. Unmatched junction bases numbered 11, after V lost 4 bases and J lost 3 bases. The CDR3 loop reads CASSSLGSGTSYEQYF. Here the CDR3 DNA reads TGTGCCAGCAGTTCACTGGGTAGCGGGACTAGCTACGAGCAGTACTTC. Full variable domain (remainder filled in from reference TRBV28 and TRBJ2-7): DVKVTQSSRYLVKRTGEKVFLECVQDMDHENMFWYRQDPGLGLRLIYFSYDVKMKEKGDIPEGYSVSREKKERFSLILESASTNQTSMYLCASSSLGSGTSYEQYFGPGTRLTVT.

The chain combines TRBV5-4 with TRBJ1-6; a weak D match, TRBD1 (5 bases). V lost 1 base and J 8 bases, leaving 16 bases between the germline ends. The CDR3 consists of 16 residues. CDR1 and CDR2 (germline): SGHNT, YYREEE (reference sequence). The DNA of the CDR3 is TGTGCCAGCAGCTTGATCTGGGGCCGGGCGGATTCACCCCTCCACTTT. Its protein product is CASSLIWGRADSPLHF.

This sequence joins TRBV6-5 and TRBJ1-2; the D gene is possibly TRBD1 (5 bases). Trimming cost V 7 bases and J 1 base, with 13 bases left between them. Germline V CDR1 and CDR2: MNHEY, SVGAGI. This CDR3 has 14 amino acids. CDR3 coding DNA: TGTGCCAGCAAACTCCAGGGCGATAACTATGGCTACACCTTC. It translates to CASKLQGDNYGYTF.

This sequence joins TRBV5-8 and TRBJ2-2; 13 bases are shared with TRBD2. There are 19 residues in the CDR3. Unmatched junction bases numbered 15, after V lost 4 bases and J lost 6 bases. Germline CDR1 SGHTS, CDR2 YDEGEE. The CDR3 region has the DNA TGTGCCAGCAGCGCTGGCGATCTGGGACTAGCGGGATATGCCGGGGAGCTGTTTTTT. Its protein is CASSAGDLGLAGYAGELFF.

The rearrangement uses TRBV27 and TRBJ2-2, with 7 bases that match TRBD2. After removal of 3 bases from V and 3 bases from J, the junction contained 4 bases not matched to a gene. This CDR3 contains 15 residues. Germline V gives CDR1 MNHEY, CDR2 SMNVEV (reference sequence). The CDR3 protein is CASSFGGSDTGELFF. As DNA, the CDR3 is TGTGCCAGCAGTTTCGGCGGGAGTGACACCGGGGAGCTGTTTTTT.